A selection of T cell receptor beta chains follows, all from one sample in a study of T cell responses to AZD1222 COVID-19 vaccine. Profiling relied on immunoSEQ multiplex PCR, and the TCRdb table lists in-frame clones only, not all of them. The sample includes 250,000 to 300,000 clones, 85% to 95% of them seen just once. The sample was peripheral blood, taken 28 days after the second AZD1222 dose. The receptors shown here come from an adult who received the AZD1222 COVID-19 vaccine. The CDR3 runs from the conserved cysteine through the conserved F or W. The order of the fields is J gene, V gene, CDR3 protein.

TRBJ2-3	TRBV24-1	CATARQGADTQYF
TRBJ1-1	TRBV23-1	CASSSGDMNTEAFF
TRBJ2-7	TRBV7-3	CASSFRSSSYEQYF
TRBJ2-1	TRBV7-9	CASTPQVNYNEQFF
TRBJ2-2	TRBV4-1	CASTSPGRGKGELFF
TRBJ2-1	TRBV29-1	CSVEKGSNEQFF
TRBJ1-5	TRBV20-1	CSASYRTFGSNQPQHF
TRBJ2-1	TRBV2	CASSIQRGESGEQFF
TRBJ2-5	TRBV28	CASRQETQYF
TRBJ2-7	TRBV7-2	CASSFRQVDEQYF
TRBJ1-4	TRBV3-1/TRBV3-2	CASSPTGTGDEKLFF
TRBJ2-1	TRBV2	CASSAQTTTYNEQFF
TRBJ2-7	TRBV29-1	CSVIGQDRIYEQYF
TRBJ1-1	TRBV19	CASSIPGQLNTEAFF
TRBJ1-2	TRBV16	CASSQSRDSFNTF
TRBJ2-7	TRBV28	CASSLRADSYEQYF
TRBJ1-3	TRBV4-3	CASSQDRTAEGRTIYF
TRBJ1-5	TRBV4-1	CASSPTENQPQHF
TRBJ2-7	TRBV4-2	CASSHNYEQYF
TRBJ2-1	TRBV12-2	CASRSRALATNLNEQFF
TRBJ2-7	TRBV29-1	CSVGDYEQYF
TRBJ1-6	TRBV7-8	CASSLARGNNSPLHF
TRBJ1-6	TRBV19	CASSINGGHSPLHF
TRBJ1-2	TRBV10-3	CAISDDGRTYGYTF
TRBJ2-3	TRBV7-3	CASSFGGEQTDTQYF
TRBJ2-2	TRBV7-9	CASSHDRAGELFF
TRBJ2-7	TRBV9	CASSVGGQPSYEQYF
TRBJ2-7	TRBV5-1	CASSLVPTSDEQYF
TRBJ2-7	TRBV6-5	CASSYDRGEQYF
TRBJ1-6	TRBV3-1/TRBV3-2	CASQGYDNSPLHF
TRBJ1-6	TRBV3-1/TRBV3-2	CASRLRDRESSPLHF
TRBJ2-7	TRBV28	CASSTRSYEQYF
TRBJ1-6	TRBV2	CASTPDWGVNSPLHF
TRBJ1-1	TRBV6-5	CASSGVNTEAFF
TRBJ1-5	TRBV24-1	CATSDINQPQHF
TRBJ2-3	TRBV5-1	CASSPGTSRDTQYF
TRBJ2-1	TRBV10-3	CAISDYGTPPHNEQFF
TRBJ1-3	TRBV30	CAWSVLMTGGSGNTIYF
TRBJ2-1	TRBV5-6	CASSLILGSAEQFF
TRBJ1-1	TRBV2	CASRPREGNTEAFF
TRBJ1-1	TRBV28	CASSRITEAFF
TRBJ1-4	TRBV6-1	CASSEGTGPEKLFF
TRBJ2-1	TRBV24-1	CATSKSVTVKGNEQFF
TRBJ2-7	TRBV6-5	CASSSTGTGGGYEQYF
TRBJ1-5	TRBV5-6	CASSKLQGASPNQPQHF
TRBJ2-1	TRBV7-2	CASSLVGDGGEQFF
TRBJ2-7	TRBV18	CASSPRGNSYEQYF
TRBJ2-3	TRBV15	CATSFRLASTDTQYF
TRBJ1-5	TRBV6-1	CASSEAPYGGGNQPQHF
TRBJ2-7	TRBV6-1	CASSEHHRGEQYF
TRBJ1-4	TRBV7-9	CASSATGGHEKLFF
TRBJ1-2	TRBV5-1	CASSLAWPPENGYTF
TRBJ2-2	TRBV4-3	CASSQVVVMFSGELFF
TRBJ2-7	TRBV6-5	CASSYRAAGDYEQYF